Below are 30 T cell receptor beta chains sequenced from a single sample in a study of blood T cell repertoires in COVID-19. TCRdb's copy holds only in-frame clones and misses some; the assay was immunoSEQ multiplex PCR. The sample records about 44,000 clones, about 87% being singletons. Sequencing was carried out using peripheral blood. Source of these receptors: a woman aged 40 to 55 with acute or convalescent COVID-19.

V is TRBV27 and J is TRBJ2-5, with D possibly TRBD1 on 5 matching bases. There are 14 residues in the CDR3. The germline gives CDR1 MNHEY, CDR2 SMNVEV (reference sequence). V was trimmed by 0 bases and J by 2 bases, leaving 7 bases between them. In DNA form, the CDR3 reads TGTGCCAGCAGTTTATCGGGGCAGCAAGAGACCCAGTACTTC. It yields the protein CASSLSGQQETQYF.

The rearrangement joins TRBV2 to TRBJ2-3, with 11 bases lining up with TRBD2. The J segment lost 7 bases and the V segment lost 7 bases, leaving 7 bases of the junction unmatched. The germline CDR1 and CDR2 sequences are SNHLY and FYNNEI. The CDR3 runs 14 residues. The DNA of the CDR3 is TGTGCCAGCACGGGACTAGCGGTTCACAATACGCAGTATTTT. Amino acids: CASTGLAVHNTQYF.

The chain joins TRBV29-1 to TRBJ2-7, with 7 positions matching TRBD1. V lost 0 bases, J lost 7 bases, and 6 bases stayed unmatched. The CDR3 has 13 amino acids. In germline, CDR1 is SQVTM, CDR2 ANQGSEA. CDR3 amino acids: CSVEERGGQEQYF. As DNA, the CDR3 is TGCAGCGTTGAAGAACGAGGGGGACAGGAGCAGTACTTC.

This rearrangement joins TRBV10-3 to TRBJ1-1; TRBD1 might be the D (5 bases). The CDR3 spans 13 residues. Germline V gene data show CDR1 as ENHRY and CDR2 as SYGVKD. V dropped 6 bases and J dropped 0 bases, with 8 bases sitting between them. The CDR3 coding sequence is TGTGCCATCAGGCAGGGCATGAACACTGAAGCTTTCTTT. Translated: CAIRQGMNTEAFF.

This chain connects TRBV6-4 to TRBJ1-6, with D maybe TRBD1 (5 bases). Germline CDR1 reads MRHNA; CDR2 reads SNTAGT. V was cut by 4 bases and J by 13 bases, with 14 bases left in between. This CDR3 comprises 13 residues. The CDR3 coding sequence is TGTGCCAGCAGTGCGGCGGGGGGGACTCCCCTCCACTTT. It yields the protein CASSAAGGTPLHF.

The chain links TRBV6-6 to TRBJ1-5; D uncertain. The ends were cut back, 4 bases at V and 0 bases at J, with 7 bases in the middle. The CDR3 consists of 14 residues. Germline assignment: CDR1 MNHNY and CDR2 SVGAGI (reference sequence). The CDR3 DNA sequence: TGTGCCAGCAGTTTTCGACATAGCAATCAGCCCCAGCATTTT. Translating gives CASSFRHSNQPQHF.

This clone was seen more than once but under ten times. V is TRBV6-2 or TRBV6-3 and J is TRBJ1-6, with TRBD1 matching 8 bases. The CDR3 runs 15 residues. Unmatched junction bases numbered 7, after V lost 5 bases and J lost 7 bases. The V gene's germline CDR1 is MNHEY and CDR2 SVGEGT. CDR3 sequence reads: CASSTVDRGNSPLHF. Here the CDR3 DNA reads TGTGCCAGCAGTACTGTAGACAGGGGAAATTCACCCCTCCACTTT.

The J gene is TRBJ2-3, the V gene TRBV6-5, with 9 bases lining up with TRBD1. The CDR3 extends over 16 amino acids. CDR1 and CDR2 from the germline V gene are MNHEY and SVGAGI. V lost 0 bases, J lost 6 bases, and 7 bases stayed unmatched. This chain's CDR3 is CASSYSSGTGSDTQYF. For the CDR3, the DNA is TGTGCCAGCAGTTACTCTTCAGGGACAGGGAGCGATACGCAGTATTTT.

The gene calls are TRBV6-5 and TRBJ2-7; 9 bases match TRBD1. The CDR3 is made up of 15 amino acids. The V gene end was trimmed by 6 bases and the J gene end by 3 bases; junction bases not matched to a gene: 9. CDR1 is MNHEY, CDR2 SVGAGI, per germline. The CDR3: CASRKGQGSSYEQYF. The DNA for the CDR3 is TGTGCCAGCAGGAAAGGACAGGGGTCTAGCTACGAGCAGTACTTC.

The chain joins TRBV7-9 to TRBJ2-7; D might be TRBD2 (6 bases). CDR1 SEHNR and CDR2 FQNEAQ come from the germline V gene (reference sequence). The CDR3 is made up of 15 amino acids. With 5 bases removed from V and 5 bases from J, the gap between germline ends came to 19 bases. CDR3 in DNA: TGTGCCAGCAGCCTCCTCTCGGGGGACCTCCACGAGCAGTACTTC. Translating gives CASSLLSGDLHEQYF.

Only one count was recorded for this clone. The chain recombines TRBV13 with TRBJ1-3; a possible D gene is TRBD1 (5 bases). The germline V gene has CDR1 PRHDT and CDR2 FYEKMQ (reference sequence). The CDR3 extends over 18 amino acids. V was clipped by 5 bases and J by 0 bases, with 20 bases between them. As DNA, the CDR3 is TGTGCCAGCAGCCTCCGGCGGGACGCGGTTAGCTCTGGAAACACCATATATTTT. Amino acid sequence: CASSLRRDAVSSGNTIYF. Drawing the rest from reference TRBV13 and TRBJ1-3, the complete variable domain is AAGVIQSPRHLIKEKRETATLKCYPIPRHDTVYWYQQGPGQDPQFLISFYEKMQSDKGSIPDRFSAQQFSDYHSELNMSSLELGDSALYFCASSLRRDAVSSGNTIYFGEGSWLTVV.

The gene calls are TRBV5-1 and TRBJ2-7, with 8 bases that match TRBD1. V was clipped by 4 bases and J by 3 bases; unmatched bases: 9. CDR1 and CDR2 (germline): SGHRS, YFSETQ. The CDR3 contains 15 residues. The CDR3 DNA reads as TGCGCCAGCAGCCAACAGACAGGGGTAAACTACGAGCAGTACTTC. Residues: CASSQQTGVNYEQYF. Based on the CDR3 plus reference TRBV5-1 and TRBJ2-7, the full variable domain is KAGVTQTPRYLIKTRGQQVTLSCSPISGHRSVSWYQQTPGQGLQFLFEYFSETQRNKGNFPGRFSGRQFSNSRSEMNVSTLELGDSALYLCASSQQTGVNYEQYFGPGTRLTVT.

The chain uses TRBV21-1 and TRBJ2-3; TRBD2 reflects the table's D call only, with no check against the DNA. TRBV21-1 is noted as a pseudogene. The CDR3 covers 18 residues. In DNA form, the CDR3 reads TGTGCCAGCAGCAAAGTGGGTCCTAGCGGAGAAGACACAGATACGCAGTATTTT. Its translation: CASSKVGPSGEDTDTQYF.

The gene calls are TRBV28 and TRBJ2-3, with D possibly being TRBD2 (5 bases). The CDR3 runs 17 residues. V was clipped by 2 bases and J by 0 bases, with 15 bases between them. In germline, CDR1 is MDHEN, CDR2 SYDVKM. The DNA of the CDR3 is TGTGCCAGCAGTTTACTTCCGCTAGCTGCTAGCACAGATACGCAGTATTTT. Translation gives CASSLLPLAASTDTQYF.

The chain uses TRBV4-3 and TRBJ1-1; 9 bases fit TRBD1. With V trimmed by 1 base and J by 5 bases, 2 bases remained unmatched. Germline V CDR1 and CDR2: LGHNA, YSLEER. The CDR3 is 14 amino acids. DNA of the CDR3: TGCGCCAGCAGCCAAGCCGACAGGGGGACTGAAGCTTTCTTT. Translated: CASSQADRGTEAFF.

This chain connects TRBV6-2 or TRBV6-3 to TRBJ2-7; D gene uncertain. Germline V gene lookup returns CDR1 MNHEY and CDR2 SVGEGT. The V gene lost 1 base and the J gene lost 2 bases, with 12 bases spanning the gap. The CDR3 covers 15 residues. CDR3 DNA: TGTGCCAGCAGTTACTACGGCAGGTCTGCCTACGAGCAGTACTTC. This codes for CASSYYGRSAYEQYF.

V and J are TRBV30 and TRBJ2-2; D unclear. This CDR3 region has 17 residues. The germline gives CDR1 GTSNPN, CDR2 SVGIG (reference sequence). With 0 bases removed from V and 0 bases from J, the gap between germline ends came to 14 bases. The CDR3 bases are TGTGCCTGGAGTGTACTCGTCTGGGCAGCGAACACCGGGGAGCTGTTTTTT. Protein: CAWSVLVWAANTGELFF. Using reference TRBV30 and TRBJ2-2 for the parts outside the CDR3, the full variable domain is SQTIHQWPATLVQPVGSPLSLECTVEGTSNPNLYWYRQAAGRGLQLLFYSVGIGQISSEVPQNLSASRPQDRQFILSSKKLLLSDSGFYLCAWSVLVWAANTGELFFGEGSRLTVL.

The chain links TRBV12-3 or TRBV12-4 to TRBJ1-2; D ambiguous. Trimming cost V 1 base and J 3 bases, with 6 bases left between them. The CDR3 has 13 residues. DNA of the CDR3: TGTGCCAGCAGTTTAGAACAGCACTATGGCTACACCTTC. It is translated as CASSLEQHYGYTF.

This clone has more than one count but fewer than ten. V and J are TRBV28 and TRBJ1-6; TRBD1 aligns across 10 bases. Germline lookup yields CDR1 MDHEN and CDR2 SYDVKM. The trim removed 8 bases at V and 11 bases at J, leaving 6 bases unmatched. The CDR3 loop spans 13 amino acids. CDR3 nucleotide sequence: TGTGCCAGCTTAGGGGACAGGGGTACACCCCTCCACTTT. It translates to CASLGDRGTPLHF.

J is TRBJ1-6 and V is TRBV19, with no clear D. V was pared by 6 bases and J by 14 bases, with 14 bases between. CDR1 and CDR2 (germline): LNHDA, SQIVND (reference sequence). This CDR3 comprises 12 residues. For the CDR3, the DNA is TGTGCCAGTAGCCCCGCAGTCCGGGCCCTCCACTTT. Its translation is CASSPAVRALHF.

For the CDR3, the DNA is TGTGCCAGCAGCGTATTTTCAGGGCATGAGCAGTTCTTC. Amino acid sequence: CASSVFSGHEQFF. This chain links TRBV9 with TRBJ2-1; possibly TRBD1 for D (5 bases). This CDR3 has 13 amino acids. The germline V gene has CDR1 SGDLS and CDR2 YYNGEE. The V and J ends lost 1 base and 8 bases respectively, with 10 bases between them.

The CDR3 spells CASSEHGGIGYGYTF. For the CDR3, the DNA is TGTGCCAGCAGTGAACACGGGGGTATCGGCTATGGCTACACCTTC. The chain has TRBV6-1 and TRBJ1-2, with D perhaps matching TRBD1 (5 bases). The CDR3 has 15 residues. V dropped 2 bases and J dropped 4 bases, with 14 bases sitting between them. The V gene's germline CDR1 is MNHNS and CDR2 SASEGT.

The rearrangement links TRBV6-2 or TRBV6-3 to TRBJ1-6; D is perhaps TRBD1 (5 bases). The germline V gene has CDR1 MNHEY and CDR2 SVGEGT. The length of the CDR3 is 15 residues. V shed 0 bases and J shed 4 bases, with 7 bases lying between them. The CDR3 nucleotides read TGTGCCAGCAGTTACTCGACAGATTATAATTCACCCCTCCACTTT. It encodes CASSYSTDYNSPLHF.

This chain uses TRBV3-1 (or the pseudogene TRBV3-2) with TRBJ1-2; unclear D gene. The V end lost 1 base, the J end lost 7 bases, and 13 bases lay between the germline ends. The CDR3 loop spans 14 amino acids. Germline-derived CDR1 and CDR2 are LGHDT and YNNKEL (reference sequence). The chain's CDR3 is CASSQGQGRGGYTF. CDR3 DNA: TGTGCCAGCAGCCAAGGTCAAGGGCGGGGTGGCTACACCTTC.

The CDR3 coding sequence is TGCGCCAGCAGCTTGGAGCGGAGGCAAGAGACCCAGTACTTC. Its translation is CASSLERRQETQYF. The chain employs TRBV5-1 and TRBJ2-5, with D perhaps matching TRBD2 (5 bases). V lost 0 bases, J lost 2 bases, and 8 bases lay in between. The CDR3 is 14 residues long. Germline V gene sequence: CDR1 SGHRS, CDR2 YFSETQ.

The chain links TRBV24-1 to TRBJ1-3, with 9 nucleotides matching TRBD1. Germline CDR1 and CDR2: KGHDR and SFDVKD. V dropped 10 bases and J dropped 2; count of bases not matched to a gene: 8. This CDR3 comprises 15 residues. The CDR3 bases are TGTGCCACTCCCGGCCGGACAGGGGCTGGAAACACCATATATTTT. It specifies CATPGRTGAGNTIYF.

This chain uses TRBV2 with TRBJ1-1; 8 nucleotides align to TRBD1. This CDR3 spans 13 amino acids. Germline V lookup: CDR1 SNHLY, CDR2 FYNNEI. Germline trimming cut 8 bases from V and 3 bases from J; bases unmatched to any gene: 5. CDR3 sequence reads: CASDKDRDTEAFF. The CDR3 nucleotides are TGTGCCAGCGATAAGGACAGGGACACTGAAGCTTTCTTT.

This clone was seen more than once but under ten times. This chain links TRBV3-1 (or the pseudogene TRBV3-2) with TRBJ2-7; 7 bases are shared with TRBD1. J gave up 0 bases and V 1 base, and 3 bases lay outside the gene matches. Germline lookup yields CDR1 LGHDT and CDR2 YNNKEL (reference sequence). The CDR3 has 15 amino acids. The CDR3 nucleotides are TGTGCCAGCAGCCAAGGACAGGGTCGCTCCTACGAGCAGTACTTC. Translation gives CASSQGQGRSYEQYF.

DNA for the CDR3: TGTGCCAGCAGCCGAGACGCTAGCGGGGGAGGAGATACGCAGTATTTT. It is translated as CASSRDASGGGDTQYF. The chain has TRBV7-8 and TRBJ2-3; 10 nucleotides match TRBD2. The trim removed 5 bases at V and 5 bases at J, leaving 10 bases unmatched. The CDR3 is 16 amino acids. Germline V gene data show CDR1 as SGHVS and CDR2 as FQNEAQ.

The rearrangement links TRBV5-1 to TRBJ2-1; TRBD2 matches at 8 bases. The CDR3 loop spans 14 amino acids. CDR1 is SGHRS and CDR2 is YFSETQ in the germline V gene. The junction had 5 bases not matched to a gene; V was cut back by 1 base and J by 8 bases. CDR3 in DNA: TGCGCCAGCAGCTTGCAGGCCGGGGGGGATGAGCAGTTCTTC. It codes for CASSLQAGGDEQFF.